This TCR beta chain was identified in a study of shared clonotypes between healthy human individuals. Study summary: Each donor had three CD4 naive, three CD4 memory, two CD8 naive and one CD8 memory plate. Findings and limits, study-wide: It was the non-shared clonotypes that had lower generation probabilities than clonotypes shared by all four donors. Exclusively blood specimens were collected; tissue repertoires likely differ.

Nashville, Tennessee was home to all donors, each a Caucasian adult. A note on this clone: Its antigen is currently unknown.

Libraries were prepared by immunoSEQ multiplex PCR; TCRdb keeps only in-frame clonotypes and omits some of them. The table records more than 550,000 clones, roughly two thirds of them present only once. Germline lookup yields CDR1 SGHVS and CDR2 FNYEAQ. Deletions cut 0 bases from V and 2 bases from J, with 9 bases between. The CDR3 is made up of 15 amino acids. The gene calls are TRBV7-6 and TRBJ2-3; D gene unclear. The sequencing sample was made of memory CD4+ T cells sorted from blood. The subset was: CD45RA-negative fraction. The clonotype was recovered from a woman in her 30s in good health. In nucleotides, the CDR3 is TGTGCCAGCAGCTTAGCTGGGGTACCCACAGATACGCAGTATTTT. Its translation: CASSLAGVPTDTQYF.